This T cell receptor beta chain was identified in a study of CD8+ T cells in alopecia areata (dated by TCRdb to about 2018). Regarding the study in general: The treated patients took part in an open-label pilot trial in which moderate-to-severe alopecia areata was treated with oral tofacitinib at 5 to 10 mg twice daily. Tofacitinib was administered for 6 to 18 months, and 6 months of follow-up off drug were then conducted to assess delayed response and recurrence. High-throughput TCRbeta sequencing was used to examine T cell clonal expansion in alopecia areata in both the C3H/HeJ mouse model and human patients. In humans, TCRbeta sequencing was performed on scalp tissue and on sorted CD4+ and CD8+ peripheral blood T cells from healthy controls and from patients with patchy or totalis/universalis alopecia areata. Patients on tofacitinib were biopsied at baseline and after 4 and 24 weeks of treatment, and several of the patients also had a later scalp biopsy. Scalp clonality was compared among normal scalp (n=4), patchy alopecia areata scalp (n=8), and alopecia totalis/universalis scalp (n=8). RNA was extracted with the PAXgene miRNA kit for fixed scalp, the miRNeasy kit for PBMCs, and the RNeasy kit for mouse skin. TCRbeta CDR3 regions were amplified by immunoSEQ multiplex PCR with 35 Vbeta forward and 13 Jbeta reverse primers.

Broader findings and caveats from the paper: TCR sequences shared between patients were less clear than in mice, possibly partly because of HLA diversity in the patient population. Resident alphabeta T cells in normal human skin are also sequenced, complicating scalp TCR repertoire analysis, unlike mouse skin dominated by gammadelta T cells. Compared with normal scalp, lesional scalp, particularly in alopecia totalis/universalis, had higher clonality and more expanded CD8+ clones, which suggests antigenic drive.

The sample holds a few counts of this clone. The antigen it binds to is not known. One base away there is no much larger clone; base qualities are not given. The library relied on the immunoSEQ multiplex PCR assay. RNA was extracted from all samples and reverse transcribed into cDNA, which served as template for TCR sequencing. SuperScript III was used for first-strand cDNA synthesis, primed with a 2:1 mix of oligo-dT and random hexamers. A synthetic immune receptor repertoire was used to assess amplification bias, and residual bias was removed computationally. Per the source publication's procedure: Raw reads were preprocessed for error removal, and CDR3 was defined according to IMGT conventions as running from the conserved cysteine to phenylalanine. To get clonality, Shannon entropy was normalized by log2 of the number of productive unique TCRs and the result was subtracted from 1. Whether each scalp clone was CD4 or CD8 was inferred by checking scalp TCRbeta sequences against the CD4 and CD8 repertoires from sorted blood. TCRdb mirrors the immuneACCESS table, restricted to in-frame sequences. Some clones are absent from its copies; in checked studies, under half trace to an unresolved V gene, and the reason for the others is unknown. V, J and clone size were drawn from that table, and D and trimming were deduced from the DNA. Across this sample there are roughly 150,000 clones, with roughly three fifths seen only once. Of the sample, under 8% is held by the ten largest clones.

The intended sense of this specimen's time point label: baseline before oral tofacitinib. Lesional scalp punch biopsies and peripheral blood were obtained from alopecia areata patients. After PBMCs were isolated by density centrifugation and stained for CD3, CD4 and CD8, a FACSAria was used to sort CD4+ and CD8+ T cells. V was cut back by 6 bases and J by 0 bases, leaving a gap of 2 bases between them. There are 10 amino acids in the CDR3, from cysteine to phenylalanine inclusive. The retained sequence is limited to the CDR3, 30 bases, with the frame set at the first base. The germline V gene (reference sequence) provides CDR1 DFQATT and CDR2 SNEGSKA.

The source of this sequence is a human donor with alopecia areata. The V and J segments used are TRBV20-1 and TRBJ1-1; no confident D gene assignment can be made. The sequenced sample was CD4+ T cells sorted from blood, obtained at week 0. The DNA sequence reads TGCAGTGCGATGAACACTGAAGCTTTCTTT. It encodes CSAMNTEAFF.